The 13 T cell receptor beta chains below come from one sample, sequenced in a study of T-cell reconstitution after alpha-beta-depleted transplantation in children. As it was prepared, the TCRbeta library received unique molecular identifiers. One entry per CDR3 protein, called by TCRdb with MiXCR from the PCR reads. Among about 640,000 distinct CDR3 sequences listed, around 13% were seen once. This specimen was PBMCs, mostly from graft donor cells, taken 360 days after TCRalphabeta/CD19-depleted stem cell transplant. The receptor set was obtained from a male patient between 5 and 17 years old who had a stem cell transplant for acute myeloid leukemia, so the T cells may come from the graft donor.

This clonotype was detected only a few times. The chain uses TRBV7-6 and TRBJ2-7; TRBD2 matches at 11 bases. CDR3 length: 18 residues. After removal of 1 base from V and 0 bases from J, the junction contained 8 bases not matched to a gene. Per the germline V gene, CDR1 is SGHVS and CDR2 is FNYEAQ. Written as DNA, the CDR3 is TGTGCCAGCAGCTTAGGGGGGCCTAGCGGGAGGTTCTCCTACGAGCAGTACTTC. Its protein is CASSLGGPSGRFSYEQYF.

The chain links TRBV12-3 or TRBV12-4 to TRBJ2-6; D is ambiguous. V lost 5 bases and J 0 bases, leaving 8 bases between the germline ends. The CDR3 spans 15 residues. The CDR3 DNA sequence: TGTGCCAGCAGTCCCCGGAGCTCTGGGGCCAACGTCCTGACTTTC. Protein: CASSPRSSGANVLTF.

The chain uses TRBV20-1 and TRBJ1-6; D uncertain. This CDR3 comprises 13 residues. V lost 5 bases and J 7 bases, leaving 12 bases between the germline ends. Germline V CDR1 and CDR2: DFQATT, SNEGSKA (reference sequence). The CDR3 coding sequence is TGCAGTGCTCCTCGGGGTTGGAATTCACCCCTCCACTTT. Amino acid sequence: CSAPRGWNSPLHF.

The chain has TRBV6-2 or TRBV6-3 and TRBJ2-1; 10 bases agree with TRBD2. J was trimmed by 4 bases and V by 6 bases; bases with no gene match: 6. Germline V CDR1 and CDR2: MNHEY, SVGEGT. The CDR3 contains 15 residues. CDR3 nucleotides: TGTGCCAGCAGGGACCAGCGGGAGGGATACAATGAGCAGTTCTTC. As protein: CASRDQREGYNEQFF.

This clonotype has ten or more counts. The rearrangement joins TRBV12-3 or TRBV12-4 to TRBJ2-5; D not resolved. Trimming removed 2 bases from V and 3 bases from J, with 4 bases in between. This CDR3 spans 12 amino acids. This CDR3 is CASSLSEETQYF. In DNA form, the CDR3 reads TGTGCCAGCAGTTTATCAGAAGAGACCCAGTACTTC.

The sample holds a few counts of this clonotype. J is TRBJ1-1 and V is TRBV12-3 or TRBV12-4; D not certain. The CDR3 is 15 amino acids. V dropped 7 bases and J dropped 0 bases, with 15 bases sitting between them. As DNA, the CDR3 is TGTGCCAGCACCATTCGGAGCAGTTTGAACACTGAAGCTTTCTTT. This sequence encodes CASTIRSSLNTEAFF.

This clonotype was observed at least ten times. V gene TRBV28 combines with J gene TRBJ2-1; 10 nucleotides align to TRBD2. The germline V gene has CDR1 MDHEN and CDR2 SYDVKM. This CDR3 region has 15 residues. With V trimmed by 4 bases and J by 3 bases, 3 bases remained unmatched. CDR3 nucleotide sequence: TGTGCCAGCAGTTCCGGGACTAGCGACTACAATGAGCAGTTCTTC. Its translation: CASSSGTSDYNEQFF.

The chain employs TRBV3-1 and TRBJ2-5; D assignment may be TRBD1 or TRBD2 (6 bases each). The germline V gene encodes CDR1 LGHDT and CDR2 YNNKEL (reference sequence). The length of the CDR3 is 14 residues. Trimming cost V 3 bases and J 5 bases, with 13 bases left between them. The CDR3 loop is CASSQFTGRETQYF. CDR3 nucleotide sequence: TGTGCCAGCAGCCAGTTCACAGGGAGGGAGACCCAGTACTTC.

This clonotype was counted a few times. V and J are TRBV11-1 and TRBJ2-1; possibly TRBD2 for D (5 bases). The V and J ends lost 6 bases and 5 bases respectively, with 11 bases between them. Germline CDR1 is SGHAT and CDR2 is FQDESV (reference sequence). This CDR3 region has 13 residues. DNA for the CDR3: TGTGCCAGCAGAGAACGGACTGACAATGAGCAGTTCTTC. This encodes CASRERTDNEQFF.

The sample holds many counts of this clonotype. The J gene is TRBJ2-7, the V gene TRBV10-3; 9 positions agree with TRBD2. This CDR3 has 17 residues. V was pared by 4 bases and J by 3 bases, with 13 bases of the junction left unmatched. CDR1 and CDR2 (germline): ENHRY, SYGVKD. The CDR3 DNA sequence: TGTGCCATCAGTGGGGGCTCCGGGGCTAGCGGGATCTACGAGCAGTACTTC. Translated: CAISGGSGASGIYEQYF.

The chain carries TRBV20-1 and TRBJ2-5, with a tentative D call TRBD2 (5 bases). In germline, CDR1 is DFQATT, CDR2 SNEGSKA (reference sequence). The V end was cut by 5 bases, the J end by 5 bases, with 15 bases between. The CDR3 runs 13 residues. CDR3: CSASHEGRETQYF. The CDR3 bases are TGCAGTGCTTCCCATGAGGGTAGGGAGACCCAGTACTTC.

This clonotype was seen ten or more times. The chain employs TRBV5-6 and TRBJ2-1; TRBD1 aligns across 9 bases. This CDR3 contains 17 residues. V lost 2 bases and J lost 6; bases outside the gene matches: 12. Germline CDR1 and CDR2: SGHDT and YYEEEE. The CDR3 region is CASSLRVQGAPRNEQFF. The CDR3 DNA reads TGTGCCAGCAGCTTAAGGGTACAGGGGGCGCCCCGCAATGAGCAGTTCTTC.

The chain has TRBV20-1 and TRBJ2-7; D not certain. The CDR3 contains 14 residues. The germline CDR1 and CDR2 sequences are DFQATT and SNEGSKA (reference sequence). Trimming took off 6 bases at V and 5 bases at J, with 20 bases between the two ends. CDR3 protein: CSAEVYIRAHEQYF. DNA for the CDR3: TGCAGTGCCGAGGTATACATACGAGCCCACGAGCAGTACTTC.